This T cell receptor beta chain was profiled in a study of OX40 agonist ivuxolimab in advanced cancers. Study-level information: Eligibility admitted prior anti-PD-1, anti-PD-L1 or anti-CTLA-4 therapy; around 38% had some.

CDR3 length: 11 residues. In germline, CDR1 is MGHRA, CDR2 YSYEKL. V lost 8 bases, J lost 13 bases, and 15 bases lay in between. The assay was immunoSEQ multiplex PCR, and TCRdb's table has in-frame clones only and misses some. In the table there are roughly 34,000 clones, over 75% of which are singletons. People who had autoimmune disease history or systemic immunosuppression were excluded. This TCR was sampled from an adult with an advanced solid tumor such as melanoma, head and neck, liver or kidney cancer. The gene calls are TRBV4-1 and TRBJ2-1, with D perhaps matching TRBD2 (6 bases). This specimen consisted of CD4+ or CD8+ T cells sorted from blood, obtained in a trial of the OX40 agonist ivuxolimab. The CDR3 loop reads CASFYSGTQFF. Here the CDR3 DNA reads TGCGCCAGCTTCTATTCCGGGACTCAGTTCTTC.